This T cell receptor beta chain was documented in a study of PD-L1 blockade in urothelial cancer. Clones were read by immunoSEQ multiplex PCR, and TCRdb kept only the in-frame ones, dropping some. The sample contains 86,000 or so clones, more than 75% of which appear only once. Time point denoted: pretreatment peripheral blood. The receptor comes from a man between 60 and 75 years old with urothelial cancer. The sequenced sample was PBMCs, obtained around atezolizumab (anti-PD-L1) treatment.

The CDR3 loop reads CASSRDFSGEQFF. CDR3 DNA: TGTGCCAGCAGTCGGGACTTTTCAGGTGAGCAGTTCTTC. The chain joins TRBV2 to TRBJ2-1, with D tentatively TRBD2 (6 bases). Trimming pared 5 bases from V and 9 bases from J, leaving 14 bases between. Germline V gives CDR1 SNHLY, CDR2 FYNNEI. CDR3 length: 13 amino acids.